This passage covers 2 T cell receptor beta chains from one sample sequenced in a study of CD8+ T cells in alopecia areata. RNA extraction and reverse transcription yielded cDNA as sequencing template. The repertoire was sequenced with immunoSEQ multiplex PCR; TCRdb's copy has only in-frame clones and lacks some. The sample shows more than 90,000 clones, roughly 50% of them seen only once. Treatment given: oral pan-JAK inhibitor, 5-10 mg twice daily. This sample comprised CD8+ T cells sorted from blood, obtained at week 24, from a patient treated with tofacitinib. These TCRs come from a human donor with alopecia areata.

This chain links TRBV27 with TRBJ2-3; D call uncertain. There are 16 residues in the CDR3. Germline-derived CDR1 and CDR2 are MNHEY and SMNVEV (reference sequence). With 2 bases removed from V and 2 bases from J, the gap between germline ends came to 14 bases. The CDR3 DNA sequence: TGTGCCAGCAGTTTAAGGCCCCTAGTCCCCACAGATACGCAGTATTTT. As protein: CASSLRPLVPTDTQYF.

A remark on this clone: One end of the junction is discordant with germline, which a read error may explain. The rearrangement uses TRBV13 and TRBJ2-7; weak D call: TRBD2 (6 bases). Germline V gene sequence: CDR1 PRHDT, CDR2 FYEKMQ (reference sequence). CDR3 length: 14 amino acids. As DNA, the CDR3 is TGTGCCAACAGCTTAGGCGGGGCAAGGGGCGAGCAGTACTTC. It is translated as CANSLGGARGEQYF.